These 22 T cell receptor beta chains were all obtained from the same sample, sequenced in a study of T cells in Graves' hyperthyroidism and ophthalmopathy. Authors of the study amplified TCR beta CDR3 regions from RNA transcripts. First-round RT-PCR of the TCR CDR3 relied on the HTBI primer set. MiXCR, applied by TCRdb to the multiplex PCR reads, yields one record per CDR3 protein. The sample carries 690,000 or so distinct CDR3 sequences, around a sixth recorded once. The specimen was blood. The receptors here all came from a woman aged 45-65 years with Graves' hyperthyroidism that later progressed to Graves' ophthalmopathy.

The chain links TRBV7-9 to TRBJ2-6; tentatively, D is TRBD1 (7 bases). Trimming removed 8 bases at V and 0 bases at J, with 11 bases between. The CDR3 has 15 residues. Germline values: CDR1 SEHNR, CDR2 FQNEAQ (reference sequence). CDR3: CASFRGDSGANVLTF. In nucleotides, the CDR3 is TGTGCCAGCTTCAGGGGGGACTCTGGGGCCAACGTCCTGACTTTC.

In this sample, this clonotype turned up many times. The gene calls are TRBV20-1 and TRBJ1-5, with a possible D match to TRBD1 (6 bases). Germline CDR1 DFQATT, CDR2 SNEGSKA (reference sequence). Trimming removed 7 bases from V and 4 bases from J, with 14 bases in between. This CDR3 is built from 13 residues. The CDR3 loop is CSGRGSRNQPQHF. DNA for the CDR3: TGCAGTGGTAGGGGGAGTAGGAATCAGCCCCAGCATTTT.

Notes on this clonotype: The conserved closing phenylalanine or tryptophan is absent in this CDR3, likely reflecting a read error. The genes are TRBV20-1 and TRBJ2-1; tentatively, D is TRBD2 (7 bases). The CDR3 runs 15 residues. Trimming cost V 6 bases and J 2 bases, with 17 bases left between them. In germline, CDR1 is DFQATT, CDR2 SNEGSKA (reference sequence). The CDR3 here is CSAAPGGGTYNEQFS. In nucleotides, the CDR3 is TGCAGTGCAGCCCCCGGCGGGGGCACCTACAATGAGCAGTTCTCC.

This chain links TRBV12-3 or TRBV12-4 with TRBJ2-6; D unclear. Trimming removed 6 bases at V and 0 bases at J, with 3 bases between. This CDR3 region has 13 residues. The CDR3 protein is CASSDSGANVLTF. CDR3 DNA: TGTGCCAGCAGCGACTCTGGGGCCAACGTCCTGACTTTC.

This sequence joins TRBV25-1 and TRBJ1-1; no reliable D call. Germline V lookup: CDR1 MGHDK, CDR2 SYGVNS. Between the trimmed V and J ends, which lost 2 bases and 11 bases, there was a span of 18 bases. This CDR3 is built from 14 residues. CDR3 coding DNA: TGTGCCAGCAGTGAACGGGGTACCCCGGATGAGGCTTTCTTT. It specifies CASSERGTPDEAFF.

A note on this clonotype: Just one base apart from a much larger clone, this may be a read error. The chain couples TRBV12-3 or TRBV12-4 to TRBJ2-4; TRBD1 might be the D (8 bases). This CDR3 region has 15 residues. The V gene lost 3 bases and the J gene lost 9 bases, with 18 bases spanning the gap. CDR3 loop: CASSFWTGRESIQYF. CDR3 nucleotide sequence: TGTGCCAGCAGTTTTTGGACAGGGAGGGAAAGCATTCAGTACTTC.

There are many counts of this clonotype. The CDR3 DNA reads as TGTGCCAGCTCACCCCGCGGACAGGGGGCGTATGGCTACACCTTC. This codes for CASSPRGQGAYGYTF. The rearrangement joins TRBV18 to TRBJ1-2; 11 bases agree with TRBD1. From germline, CDR1 is KGHSH and CDR2 LQKENI. V trimming: 3 bases; J trimming: 5 bases; junction bases outside the gene matches: 5. This CDR3 is 15 amino acids long.

CDR3 in amino acids: CASRAGETVATNEKLFF. The CDR3 nucleotides read TGTGCCAGCAGGGCCGGGGAAACGGTTGCAACTAATGAAAAACTGTTTTTT. The J gene is TRBJ1-4, the V gene TRBV6-1; D gene uncertain. CDR3 length equals 17 residues. Germline lookup yields CDR1 MNHNS and CDR2 SASEGT. V was shortened by 6 bases and J by 0 bases, with 17 bases between the two germline ends.

Only a few counts were recorded for this clonotype. The genes are TRBV5-5 and TRBJ1-5; no clear D gene. The germline V gene has CDR1 SGHKS and CDR2 YYEKEE (reference sequence). The CDR3 has 14 amino acids. V lost 2 bases, J lost 0 bases, and 6 bases lay in between. CDR3 in amino acids: CASSFEVSNQPQHF. The CDR3 DNA reads as TGTGCCAGCAGCTTTGAGGTTAGCAATCAGCCCCAGCATTTT.

This clonotype was counted many times. The chain's CDR3 is CASKRDAFSSYNEQFF. The CDR3 bases are TGTGCCAGCAAACGGGATGCTTTTTCCTCCTACAATGAGCAGTTCTTC. The chain recombines TRBV2 with TRBJ2-1; tentative D call: TRBD2 (5 bases). The CDR3 is 16 residues long. The germline V gene has CDR1 SNHLY and CDR2 FYNNEI. With 7 bases removed from V and 0 bases from J, the gap between germline ends came to 16 bases.

J is TRBJ1-4 and V is TRBV6-1; no clear D gene. Trimming pared 6 bases from V and 7 bases from J, leaving 12 bases between. This CDR3 has 13 residues. Looked up from germline, CDR1 is MNHNS and CDR2 is SASEGT. CDR3 sequence: CASRPRHLEKLFF. In nucleotides, the CDR3 is TGTGCCAGCAGGCCGAGGCACCTTGAAAAACTGTTTTTT.

This clonotype was detected many times. This rearrangement joins TRBV5-1 to TRBJ2-7, with D perhaps matching TRBD1 (5 bases). Germline V CDR1 and CDR2: SGHRS, YFSETQ. This CDR3 has 16 amino acids. Trimming removed 4 bases at V and 0 bases at J, with 17 bases between. The CDR3: CASSPNAGARSYEQYF. CDR3 in DNA: TGCGCCAGCAGCCCGAACGCTGGGGCCCGCTCCTACGAGCAGTACTTC.

This clonotype was counted ten times or more. The V and J genes are TRBV30 and TRBJ2-1; no clear D. V shed 0 bases and J shed 7 bases, with 10 bases lying between them. The CDR3 is made up of 13 amino acids. Germline loops: CDR1 GTSNPN, CDR2 SVGIG (reference sequence). DNA of the CDR3: TGTGCCTGGAGTGTAGCGAACCGGAATGAGCAGTTCTTC. Its protein is CAWSVANRNEQFF. Full variable domain (outside the CDR3, taken from reference TRBV30 and TRBJ2-1): SQTIHQWPATLVQPVGSPLSLECTVEGTSNPNLYWYRQAAGRGLQLLFYSVGIGQISSEVPQNLSASRPQDRQFILSSKKLLLSDSGFYLCAWSVANRNEQFFGPGTRLTVL.

This clonotype was observed at least ten times. This sequence joins TRBV6-1 and TRBJ1-2; no reliable D call. This CDR3 spans 11 amino acids. Germline lookup yields CDR1 MNHNS and CDR2 SASEGT. The V end was cut by 5 bases, the J end by 8 bases, with 9 bases between. CDR3 loop: CASSYADGYTF. The CDR3 coding sequence is TGTGCCAGCAGTTACGCGGACGGCTACACCTTC.

The V gene is TRBV27, the J gene TRBJ2-5; a possible D gene is TRBD2 (6 bases). V lost 4 bases and J lost 5, with 11 bases in between. CDR1 is MNHEY, CDR2 SMNVEV, per germline (reference sequence). This CDR3 region has 13 residues. The CDR3 nucleotides are TGTGCCAGCAGTTACGGGACTTCGGAGACCCAGTACTTC. As protein: CASSYGTSETQYF.

This clonotype has a count of ten or more. V and J are TRBV3-1 and TRBJ2-5, with D possibly TRBD2 on 6 matching bases. V shed 3 bases and J shed 5 bases, with 16 bases lying between them. This CDR3 spans 15 amino acids. Germline V gene data show CDR1 as LGHDT and CDR2 as YNNKEL (reference sequence). The CDR3 nucleotides read TGTGCCAGCAGCCATGGTTCACTGGCGGGGGAGACCCAGTACTTC. Translating gives CASSHGSLAGETQYF.

This clonotype has only a few counts. The chain joins TRBV20-1 to TRBJ2-5; the match to TRBD2 covers 8 bases. The germline gives CDR1 DFQATT, CDR2 SNEGSKA (reference sequence). This CDR3 has 15 amino acids. V lost 0 bases and J lost 3; bases outside the gene matches: 6. The CDR3 nucleotides are TGCAGTGCTAGAGACCCGGGGGGGCATAAAGAGACCCAGTACTTC. Amino acid sequence: CSARDPGGHKETQYF.

A few counts support this clonotype. The rearrangement uses TRBV14 and TRBJ2-5; no firm D call. V gave up 4 bases and J gave up 4 bases, with 16 bases separating them. The V gene's germline CDR1 is SGHDN and CDR2 FVKESK. CDR3 length equals 15 residues. In DNA, the CDR3 is TGTGCCAGCAGCCCTTCGGGCCAGCCAGGAGAGACCCAGTACTTC. Its translation is CASSPSGQPGETQYF. Filled out from reference TRBV14 and TRBJ2-5, the complete variable domain reads EAGVTQFPSHSVIEKGQTVTLRCDPISGHDNLYWYRRVMGKEIKFLLHFVKESKQDESGMPNNRFLAERTGGTYSTLKVQPAELEDSGVYFCASSPSGQPGETQYFGPGTRLLVL.

The table lists this clonotype with a few counts. The V and J genes are TRBV6-2 or TRBV6-3 and TRBJ1-5; 7 bases fit TRBD1. Germline assignment: CDR1 MNHEY and CDR2 SVGEGT. The V and J ends lost 2 bases and 3 bases, in that order; junction bases with no gene match: 7. The CDR3 length is 16 residues. The CDR3 DNA sequence: TGTGCCAGCAGTTACGGGACAGCGAATAACAATCAGCCCCAGCATTTT. Amino acid sequence: CASSYGTANNNQPQHF.

This clonotype was recorded at least ten times. CDR3 sequence: CASSVTGNQPQHF. Written as DNA, the CDR3 is TGTGCCAGCAGTGTTACGGGAAATCAGCCCCAGCATTTT. This sequence joins TRBV2 and TRBJ1-5; the D is unclear. In germline, CDR1 is SNHLY, CDR2 FYNNEI. The CDR3 runs 13 residues. With 4 bases removed from V and 4 bases from J, the gap between germline ends came to 8 bases.

Ten or more counts support this clonotype. This sequence joins TRBV20-1 and TRBJ1-2; D uncertain. The CDR3 sequence is 14 residues long. Per germline, CDR1 DFQATT and CDR2 SNEGSKA (reference sequence). Trimming left V 0 bases short and J 4 bases short, with 12 bases between. In DNA, the CDR3 is TGCAGTGCTAGAGATCTCGGAGTAAGCTATGGCTACACCTTC. Protein sequence: CSARDLGVSYGYTF.

The chain is built from TRBV4-1 and TRBJ1-1; D is ambiguous. The germline gives CDR1 MGHRA, CDR2 YSYEKL. The CDR3 covers 16 residues. Trimming took off 1 base at V and 0 bases at J, with 12 bases between the two ends. CDR3 sequence reads: CASSQVSRVLNTEAFF. The CDR3, as DNA: TGCGCCAGCAGCCAAGTCTCCAGAGTTTTGAACACTGAAGCTTTCTTT.